This paragraph reports one TCR beta chain. Looked up from germline, CDR1 is SQVTM and CDR2 is ANQGSEA. The CDR3 extends over 13 amino acids. Germline trimming cut 7 bases from V and 1 base from J; bases unmatched to any gene: 5. As originally analysed: Nucleated cell number was recorded as an estimate derived from reference gene primer amplification. The data were produced by immunoSEQ multiplex PCR, yet TCRdb's version contains in-frame clones alone and is incomplete. V and J calls plus clone size are reproduced from that table; the DNA served to infer D and trimming. The sample comprises fewer than 250,000 clones, approximately 80% of which are singletons, and about 6.3% rests with the top ten. The data belong to a study of blood T cell repertoires in COVID-19. Across the study: Specimens from acute and convalescent COVID-19 originated in the United States, Italy and Spain. The cDNA or gDNA used as material had been derived from T cells, B-cell-depleted T cells, or PBMCs.

V gene TRBV29-1 combines with J gene TRBJ1-1; 8 nucleotides agree with TRBD1. The sequence was obtained from an older woman with active or convalescent COVID-19. Material for sequencing was peripheral blood. The CDR3 sequence is CSDTGTGNTEAFF. For the CDR3, the DNA is TGCAGCGACACCGGGACAGGGAACACTGAAGCTTTCTTT.